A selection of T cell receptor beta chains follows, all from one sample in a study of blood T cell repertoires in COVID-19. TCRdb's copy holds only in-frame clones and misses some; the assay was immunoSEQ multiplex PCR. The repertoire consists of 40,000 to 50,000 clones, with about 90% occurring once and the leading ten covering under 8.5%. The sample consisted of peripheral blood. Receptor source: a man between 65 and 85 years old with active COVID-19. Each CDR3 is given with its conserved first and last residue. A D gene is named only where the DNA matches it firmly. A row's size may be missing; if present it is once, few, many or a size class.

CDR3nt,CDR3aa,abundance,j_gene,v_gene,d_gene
TGCAGCGTTGAACGGACACCGAACACTGAAGCTTTCTTT,CSVERTPNTEAFF,-,TRBJ1-1,TRBV29-1,-
TGTGCCAGCAGCGCTTTTTACAATGAGCAGTTCTTC,CASSAFYNEQFF,-,TRBJ2-1,TRBV9,-
TGTGCCAGCGGGGGACTGCCCTCCTACAATGAGCAGTTCTTC,CASGGLPSYNEQFF,once,TRBJ2-1,TRBV6-6,-
TGTGCCAGCAGCTCCACCGGGACTAGCCAAGAGACCCAGTACTTC,CASSSTGTSQETQYF,-,TRBJ2-5,TRBV7-9,TRBD2
TGTGCCAGCAGCTCCACAGGGGGCAGGGAAAAACTGTTTTTT,CASSSTGGREKLFF,-,TRBJ1-4,TRBV5-5,TRBD1
TGTGCCAGCAGCTTTGACTCACAGGGTTCAGGCCTCCACTTT,CASSFDSQGSGLHF,-,TRBJ1-6,TRBV7-2,-
TGTGCCAGCAGCGCCCGACTAGCGGGGGGGGCAGAGACCCAGTACTTC,CASSARLAGGAETQYF,-,TRBJ2-5,TRBV21-1,-
TGTGCCAGCGCGATACGGGAGAACACTGAAGCTTTCTTT,CASAIRENTEAFF,-,TRBJ1-1,TRBV2,-
TGCGCCAGCAGCTTTTCACTAGCGGGGGCTAATGAGCAGTTCTTC,CASSFSLAGANEQFF,-,TRBJ2-1,TRBV5-1,TRBD2
TGTGCCAGCAGCGTTAGTGAGGGGACAGCCTACGAGCAGTACTTC,CASSVSEGTAYEQYF,-,TRBJ2-7,TRBV9,TRBD1
TGTGCCAGCTCACAGACAGTTTCCTACGAGCAGTACTTC,CASSQTVSYEQYF,once,TRBJ2-7,TRBV18,-
TGTGCCTGGAGTTGGACAGCTAGGAATACTGAAGCTTTCTTT,CAWSWTARNTEAFF,-,TRBJ1-1,TRBV30,-
TGTGCCAGCAGTCCGACAGGGAGCTCTGGGGCCAACGTCCTGACTTTC,CASSPTGSSGANVLTF,-,TRBJ2-6,TRBV28,TRBD1
TGTGCCAGCAGCTTATTGGCAGGGAACCGACAGCCCCAGCATTTT,CASSLLAGNRQPQHF,-,TRBJ1-5,TRBV7-2,-
TGCAGCGTTGAAGAGGCCGCTAGACGGAGCGGGGCAAATGAGCAGTTCTTC,CSVEEAARRSGANEQFF,-,TRBJ2-1,TRBV29-1,TRBD2
TGTGCCAGCAGCCAACCGCTCCGGGACAGCCCTCCACCCCTCCACTTT,CASSQPLRDSPPPLHF,-,TRBJ1-6,TRBV4-2,TRBD1
TGTGCCAGCAGCTTGGGAGGCGGGGTCTCCTACAATGAGCAGTTCTTC,CASSLGGGVSYNEQFF,-,TRBJ2-1,TRBV5-4,-
TGCGCCAGCGGGAAGGGGGATAATTCACCCCTCCACTTT,CASGKGDNSPLHF,-,TRBJ1-6,TRBV10-1,-
TGTGCCAGCAGTCGGGGGTCTAGCACAGATACGCAGTATTTT,CASSRGSSTDTQYF,-,TRBJ2-3,TRBV6-5,-
TGTGCCAGCAGCTTAAGTACAGGATACTATGGCTACACCTTC,CASSLSTGYYGYTF,-,TRBJ1-2,TRBV7-9,-
TGTGCCAGCAGTTCACTAGCGGACTACTCCTACAATGAGCAGTTCTTC,CASSSLADYSYNEQFF,once,TRBJ2-1,TRBV2,TRBD2
TGCAGTGCTAGTAACGGGGGGGCCTTTCAGGAGACCCAGTACTTC,CSASNGGAFQETQYF,-,TRBJ2-5,TRBV20-1,TRBD2
TGCGCCAGCAGCCAGGACGTACAGGGAACGGTTAATTCACCCCTCCACTTT,CASSQDVQGTVNSPLHF,once,TRBJ1-6,TRBV4-1,-
TGTGCCAGCAGCTTAGAAGCTAGTTTTGGTTTAGGTGAGCAGTTCTTC,CASSLEASFGLGEQFF,-,TRBJ2-1,TRBV7-2,-
TGTGCCAGCACTGGACAGAATAATTCACCCCTCCACTTT,CASTGQNNSPLHF,-,TRBJ1-6,TRBV6-5,-
TGTGCCAGCAGCTCCAGGGGCTCCTACGAGCAGTACTTC,CASSSRGSYEQYF,-,TRBJ2-7,TRBV7-9,-
TGTGCCACCAGCAGAGATTTAGCGACAACCTACAATGAGCAGTTCTTC,CATSRDLATTYNEQFF,-,TRBJ2-1,TRBV15,-
TGTGCCAGCAGTTTACAGGGTCCAAGGACTGAAGCTTTCTTT,CASSLQGPRTEAFF,-,TRBJ1-1,TRBV27,-
TGTGCCAGCAGCTCCCCACCGGGGGTAAGCACAGATACGCAGTATTTT,CASSSPPGVSTDTQYF,-,TRBJ2-3,TRBV7-2,-
TGTGCCAGCTCACCAGACGCAGGAGGGCCTGTTTTTGTGCAGTTCTTC,CASSPDAGGPVFVQFF,-,TRBJ2-1,TRBV18,-
TGCGCCAGCAGCCAAATATGGGGGGGGACTGAAGCTTTCTTT,CASSQIWGGTEAFF,few,TRBJ1-1,TRBV4-1,-
TGTGCCAGCACCGATTCGAAGACAGCAACCGATTATAATTCACCCCTCCACTTT,CASTDSKTATDYNSPLHF,-,TRBJ1-6,TRBV28,-
TGTGCCAGCAGTCTCCAACTAGCGGGGGCCTACAATGAGCAGTTCTTC,CASSLQLAGAYNEQFF,-,TRBJ2-1,TRBV6-2/TRBV6-3,TRBD2
TGTGCCAGCAGCTTGGCAGGGCCCCCCTACGAGCAGTACTTC,CASSLAGPPYEQYF,few,TRBJ2-7,TRBV7-9,-
TGTGCCAGCACTCCCTCAGGGGGGAGTTACGAGCAGTACTTC,CASTPSGGSYEQYF,-,TRBJ2-7,TRBV6-5,-
TGCAGTGCTAGTGACGGGTCCGGGGAGACCCAGTACTTC,CSASDGSGETQYF,-,TRBJ2-5,TRBV20-1,-
TGTGCCAGCAGCTCTAGACAGGCCGGGAGCAATCAGCCCCAGCATTTT,CASSSRQAGSNQPQHF,-,TRBJ1-5,TRBV11-1,-
TGTGCCAGCAGCTTAAAGCAGGGGGCGCGTGAAAAACTGTTTTTT,CASSLKQGAREKLFF,-,TRBJ1-4,TRBV7-9,TRBD1
TGTGCCAGCAGGGCCAGACTAGTTGTAGAGACCCAGTACTTC,CASRARLVVETQYF,-,TRBJ2-5,TRBV6-5,-
TGTGCCAGCAGCCCGCGACAGGACTCAGTGACTGAAGCTTTCTTT,CASSPRQDSVTEAFF,-,TRBJ1-1,TRBV9,-
TGTGCCAGCAGCTACGGACAGGGTGGATCCTACGAGCAGTACTTC,CASSYGQGGSYEQYF,-,TRBJ2-7,TRBV6-5,TRBD1
TGTGCCAGCACCGTGCAGGGTACCTACGAGCAGTACTTC,CASTVQGTYEQYF,-,TRBJ2-7,TRBV6-5,-
TGTGCCAACGCCGGGACAGGGGCCGACGAGCAGTACTTC,CANAGTGADEQYF,-,TRBJ2-7,TRBV10-3,TRBD1
TGTGCCAGCGTAGCGGGGGGCACAGATACGCAGTATTTT,CASVAGGTDTQYF,-,TRBJ2-3,TRBV6-5,TRBD2
TGCGCCAGCAGCCAAGAACCGGGGGTTCCCAATGAGCAGTTCTTC,CASSQEPGVPNEQFF,-,TRBJ2-1,TRBV4-1,-
TGTGCCAGCAGCTTAGTATCAGGGACAGGGGGTCTGCAGTTCTTC,CASSLVSGTGGLQFF,-,TRBJ2-1,TRBV7-2,TRBD1
TGCGCCAGCAGCGCGAGAGGGGGCGCCGGGGAGCTGTTTTTT,CASSARGGAGELFF,-,TRBJ2-2,TRBV4-3,TRBD1
TGTGCCAGCAGCTTTTACAGGGGAGGTCCATACGAGCAGTACTTC,CASSFYRGGPYEQYF,-,TRBJ2-7,TRBV11-2,-
TGTGCCAGTAGTGTCGGACAGGGTTTCGGGGAGACCCAGTACTTC,CASSVGQGFGETQYF,-,TRBJ2-5,TRBV19,TRBD1
TGCGCCAGCAGTGAAGTCAGGGTCTACACCGGGGAGCTGTTTTTT,CASSEVRVYTGELFF,-,TRBJ2-2,TRBV10-2,-
TGTGCCAGCAGCTTAGCCGGGACAGGGTGGGAGCAGTACTTC,CASSLAGTGWEQYF,-,TRBJ2-7,TRBV7-9,TRBD1
TGTGCCAGCAGCTTGTTTCCAGGTTCTCGCACTGAAGCTTTCTTT,CASSLFPGSRTEAFF,once,TRBJ1-1,TRBV11-2,-
TGTGCCAGCAGTTCCGGGTATAGCAATCAGCCCCAGCATTTT,CASSSGYSNQPQHF,once,TRBJ1-5,TRBV27,-
TGTGCCAGCAGCGTTGACATCGGACTAACCTACGAGCAGTACTTC,CASSVDIGLTYEQYF,-,TRBJ2-7,TRBV7-8,-
TGCAGCGTCAAAGGACTAGCGGGGGGTAGGGGCACCGGGGAGCTGTTTTTT,CSVKGLAGGRGTGELFF,-,TRBJ2-2,TRBV29-1,TRBD2